This TCR beta chain derives from a study of a mutant IDH1 vaccine in newly diagnosed glioma. Study at large: Onset of vaccination occurred 4-6 weeks following radiotherapy alone, or with temozolomide cycles.

This clone was found once. As yet, its antigen is unknown. The table came from immunoSEQ multiplex PCR; TCRdb's copy has only in-frame clones and leaves some out. The table lists approximately 61,000 clones, about 80% of them singletons. V lost 4 bases to trimming and J lost 9 bases, with 19 bases between them. The CDR3 totals 15 residues. The germline V gene has CDR1 LNHDA and CDR2 SQIVND (reference sequence). Indicated time point: week 5, during vaccination. With topical imiquimod, each dose of the vaccine consisted of 300 ug of mutant IDH1 20-mer peptide. This receptor was taken from a woman aged 45-60 years with glioma. This rearrangement joins TRBV19 to TRBJ1-5; D is perhaps TRBD1 (5 bases). The input for sequencing was PBMCs, taken from a glioma patient whose treatment included an IDH1 peptide vaccine. CDR3 sequence reads: CASSTSVGAVGPQHF. Written as DNA, the CDR3 is TGTGCCAGTAGTACCTCCGTTGGGGCGGTGGGGCCCCAGCATTTT.